Listed here are 30 T cell receptor beta chains from one sample, sequenced in a study of blood T cell repertoires in COVID-19. Profiled with immunoSEQ multiplex PCR; TCRdb holds only in-frame clones, not every one. The table records around 95,000 clones, roughly 84% of them present only once. What was sequenced was peripheral blood. Every receptor here comes from a man aged 25 to 40 in a cohort sampled during active COVID-19.

The chain joins TRBV6-6 to TRBJ2-7; 9 nucleotides agree with TRBD2. The germline CDR1 and CDR2 sequences are MNHNY and SVGAGI (reference sequence). CDR3 length: 13 amino acids. Trimming took 9 bases from V and 0 from J; bases not matched to a gene: 3. The CDR3 DNA reads TGTGCCAGTAGACTAGCGGACTCCTACGAGCAGTACTTC. It specifies CASRLADSYEQYF.

V is TRBV10-2 and J is TRBJ1-1, with D maybe TRBD1 (5 bases). The CDR3 contains 13 residues. Germline V gene lookup returns CDR1 WSHSY and CDR2 SAAADI. Deletions cut 10 bases from V and 7 bases from J, with 19 bases between. The CDR3 loop is CATTSPGGVEAFF. In nucleotides, the CDR3 is TGCGCCACCACATCCCCGGGGGGAGTTGAAGCTTTCTTT.

The chain joins TRBV24-1 to TRBJ2-3; 7 positions match TRBD1. Germline CDR1 KGHDR, CDR2 SFDVKD. The J segment lost 6 bases and the V segment lost 4 bases, leaving 12 bases of the junction unmatched. The CDR3 totals 16 residues. The CDR3 reads CATSDAQQGPGDTQYF. CDR3 bases: TGTGCCACCAGTGACGCCCAACAGGGGCCGGGGGATACGCAGTATTTT.

This clone occurred a few times. V and J are TRBV30 and TRBJ2-7; 8 bases fit TRBD2. Losses at the gene ends were 1 base for V and 0 bases for J; bases not matched to a gene: 8. The length of the CDR3 is 16 residues. Germline V lookup: CDR1 GTSNPN, CDR2 SVGIG (reference sequence). CDR3 residues: CAWSGGAGAFSYEQYF. The CDR3 nucleotides read TGTGCCTGGAGTGGCGGAGCGGGGGCGTTCTCCTACGAGCAGTACTTC.

The chain uses TRBV10-3 and TRBJ1-1; the D gene is possibly TRBD1 (6 bases). This CDR3 is built from 15 residues. Germline loops: CDR1 ENHRY, CDR2 SYGVKD. V shed 6 bases and J shed 3 bases, with 17 bases lying between them. The DNA of the CDR3 is TGTGCCATCAGCTACTCTCAGGGGCAGGACACTGAAGCTTTCTTT. Translating it yields CAISYSQGQDTEAFF.

The chain recombines TRBV28 with TRBJ2-3, with 8 bases lining up with TRBD1. CDR3 size: 17 residues. Germline CDR1 and CDR2: MDHEN and SYDVKM. Trimming removed 5 bases from V and 2 bases from J; junction bases left unmatched: 12. The chain's CDR3 is CASSGFPGTGVTDTQYF. CDR3 DNA: TGTGCCAGCAGTGGATTTCCGGGGACAGGAGTCACAGATACGCAGTATTTT.

On this clone itself: This sample includes further DNA sequences coding for the same CDR3. The J gene is TRBJ2-7, the V gene TRBV7-9, with D maybe TRBD2 (5 bases). The CDR3 sequence is 14 residues long. V lost 0 bases and J 7 bases, leaving 13 bases between the germline ends. CDR1 and CDR2 from the germline V gene are SEHNR and FQNEAQ (reference sequence). CDR3 in amino acids: CASSLASGNGEQYF. In nucleotides, the CDR3 is TGTGCCAGCAGCTTAGCGTCGGGAAACGGTGAGCAGTACTTC.

The chain is built from TRBV29-1 and TRBJ1-2; 9 bases are shared with TRBD1. The CDR3 runs to 19 residues. Germline CDR1 SQVTM, CDR2 ANQGSEA. V shed 6 bases, J shed 2 bases, and the junction held 22 bases outside the gene matches. Written as DNA, the CDR3 is TGCAGCGTCGAAAGGGACAGGGAGACTGGACCCTTTTTCAACTATGGCTACACCTTC. Translating gives CSVERDRETGPFFNYGYTF.

V usage is TRBV18 and J usage is TRBJ2-3; D possibly corresponds to TRBD2 (6 bases). CDR3 size: 15 residues. Germline loops: CDR1 KGHSH, CDR2 LQKENI. V lost 0 bases, J lost 2 bases, and 9 bases lay in between. The chain's CDR3 is CASSPPGGVTDTQYF. As DNA, the CDR3 is TGTGCCAGCTCACCACCGGGCGGGGTCACAGATACGCAGTATTTT.

The chain combines TRBV9 with TRBJ1-3; 7 positions agree with TRBD1. Germline CDR1 SGDLS, CDR2 YYNGEE. The V gene end was trimmed by 4 bases and the J gene end by 9 bases; junction bases not matched to a gene: 7. The CDR3 runs 13 residues. The CDR3 sequence is CASSRGQSFTIYF. In nucleotides, the CDR3 is TGTGCCAGCAGCCGGGGACAGTCATTCACCATATATTTT. The full variable domain, completed using reference TRBV9 and TRBJ1-3, is DSGVTQTPKHLITATGQRVTLRCSPRSGDLSVYWYQQSLDQGLQFLIQYYNGEERAKGNILERFSAQQFPDLHSELNLSSLELGDSALYFCASSRGQSFTIYFGEGSWLTVV.

The J gene is TRBJ2-7, the V gene TRBV5-1; 10 positions agree with TRBD2. Germline V gene lookup returns CDR1 SGHRS and CDR2 YFSETQ. The CDR3 loop spans 15 amino acids. The V segment lost 4 bases and the J segment 2 bases; nucleotides outside the gene matches: 6. The CDR3 protein is CASSLSGGSTYEQYF. In nucleotides, the CDR3 is TGCGCCAGCAGCCTTAGCGGGGGGTCCACCTACGAGCAGTACTTC.

The J gene is TRBJ1-6, the V gene TRBV6-2 or TRBV6-3; no reliable D call. The CDR3 is 14 amino acids. Germline V CDR1 and CDR2: MNHEY, SVGEGT. Trimming cost V 4 bases and J 0 bases, with 4 bases left between them. As DNA, the CDR3 is TGTGCCAGCAGTTCTCCCTCCTATAATTCACCCCTCCACTTT. It codes for CASSSPSYNSPLHF.

A word on this clone: The same CDR3 can be traced to other DNA sequences in this sample. V and J are TRBV2 and TRBJ2-2; 10 bases line up with TRBD1. From germline, CDR1 is SNHLY and CDR2 FYNNEI. The CDR3 extends over 15 amino acids. J was trimmed by 3 bases and V by 6 bases; bases with no gene match: 4. This CDR3 reads CASRGQGSDTGELFF. The CDR3 coding sequence is TGTGCCAGCAGGGGACAGGGGTCGGACACCGGGGAGCTGTTTTTT.

The rearrangement links TRBV2 to TRBJ1-1, with D maybe TRBD1 (6 bases). Trimming left V 4 bases short and J 6 bases short, with 15 bases between. Germline V lookup: CDR1 SNHLY, CDR2 FYNNEI. The CDR3 loop spans 14 amino acids. The CDR3 DNA reads as TGTGCCAGCAGTGGACAGGTCGTGTCGTCTGAAGCTTTCTTT. Translated: CASSGQVVSSEAFF.

This chain links TRBV11-2 with TRBJ2-5; TRBD1 matches 7 bases. CDR1 SGHAT and CDR2 FQNNGV come from the germline V gene. Unmatched junction bases numbered 11, after V lost 5 bases and J lost 2 bases. The CDR3 runs to 16 residues. CDR3 loop: CASSPRTGPGQETQYF. The CDR3 DNA reads as TGTGCCAGCAGCCCACGGACAGGTCCAGGGCAAGAGACCCAGTACTTC.

The chain joins TRBV2 to TRBJ2-1, with unresolved D. V was shortened by 1 base and J by 5 bases, with 6 bases between the two germline ends. This CDR3 is 13 amino acids long. Germline CDR1 is SNHLY and CDR2 is FYNNEI. CDR3 protein: CASSEELHNEQFF. Here the CDR3 DNA reads TGTGCCAGCAGTGAAGAGCTCCACAATGAGCAGTTCTTC.

The chain carries TRBV5-4 and TRBJ2-3, with 7 positions matching TRBD2. Trimming took 2 bases from V and 2 from J; bases not matched to a gene: 5. CDR3 length: 15 amino acids. Germline-derived CDR1 and CDR2 are SGHNT and YYREEE (reference sequence). CDR3 residues: CASSLDGGSTDTQYF. The DNA of the CDR3 is TGTGCCAGCAGCTTAGACGGGGGGTCCACAGATACGCAGTATTTT.

This clone was observed a single time. J is TRBJ1-2 and V is TRBV27, with D unresolved. This CDR3 comprises 14 residues. The germline CDR1 and CDR2 sequences are MNHEY and SMNVEV (reference sequence). The V end was cut by 4 bases, the J end by 8 bases, with 17 bases between. This CDR3 is CASSSNYRSGGYTF. CDR3 sequence (DNA): TGTGCCAGCAGTTCGAATTATCGGAGCGGGGGCTACACCTTC.

This chain uses TRBV6-6 with TRBJ2-7; 8 nucleotides align to TRBD2. CDR1 is MNHNY and CDR2 is SVGAGI in the germline V gene (reference sequence). This CDR3 spans 15 amino acids. The V gene end was trimmed by 6 bases and the J gene end by 0 bases; junction bases not matched to a gene: 7. The CDR3: CASRLAGGSSYEQYF. The CDR3 nucleotides read TGTGCCAGCAGGCTAGCGGGTGGGAGCTCCTACGAGCAGTACTTC.

The chain carries TRBV7-6 and TRBJ2-2, with 7 bases matching TRBD1. J was trimmed by 2 bases and V by 1 base; bases with no gene match: 4. The CDR3 has 16 amino acids. In germline, CDR1 is SGHVS, CDR2 FNYEAQ. CDR3 DNA sequence: TGTGCCAGCAGCTTAGAGGGGGCGGACAACACCGGGGAGCTGTTTTTT. Amino acid sequence: CASSLEGADNTGELFF.

Written as DNA, the CDR3 is TGTGCCATCAGTCCTACGGGACAGGCGTTTTTGGATACGCAGTATTTT. It specifies CAISPTGQAFLDTQYF. V and J are TRBV10-3 and TRBJ2-3; 8 nucleotides align to TRBD1. V was clipped by 5 bases and J by 6 bases; unmatched bases: 13. Looked up from germline, CDR1 is ENHRY and CDR2 is SYGVKD. This CDR3 is 16 amino acids long.

V is TRBV7-9 and J is TRBJ1-2, with D hard to call. The germline V and J ends were trimmed by 5 bases and 7 bases, with 17 bases remaining between them. The CDR3 runs 14 residues. Germline V gene sequence: CDR1 SEHNR, CDR2 FQNEAQ (reference sequence). The CDR3 coding sequence is TGTGCCAGCAGCCCCCCGACCCGAGGCGGTGGCTACACCTTC. Its protein product is CASSPPTRGGGYTF.

The chain is built from TRBV5-6 and TRBJ1-1; D is undetermined. Germline V gene lookup returns CDR1 SGHDT and CDR2 YYEEEE. The ends were cut back, 4 bases at V and 5 bases at J, with 15 bases in the middle. This CDR3 is built from 14 residues. The CDR3 sequence is CASSPGRAGTEAFF. In DNA, the CDR3 is TGTGCCAGCAGCCCTGGGAGGGCAGGAACTGAAGCTTTCTTT.

The chain employs TRBV6-5 and TRBJ2-7, with 10 bases aligning to TRBD1. The CDR3 totals 14 residues. Germline V gives CDR1 MNHEY, CDR2 SVGAGI. V was pared by 6 bases and J by 7 bases, with 9 bases of the junction left unmatched. CDR3: CASSRTGGEGEQYF. The CDR3 nucleotides read TGTGCCAGCAGCCGGACAGGGGGAGAAGGGGAGCAGTACTTC.

The chain is built from TRBV28 and TRBJ2-5, with TRBD2 identical over 9 bases. CDR1 and CDR2 from the germline V gene are MDHEN and SYDVKM. V shed 5 bases, J shed 4 bases, and the junction held 17 bases outside the gene matches. This CDR3 has 18 amino acids. The CDR3 coding sequence is TGTGCCAGCAGTACTCGGGGCCAGCGGGGGGTTTTTCTAGAGACCCAGTACTTC. This translates into CASSTRGQRGVFLETQYF.

The V gene is TRBV6-5, the J gene TRBJ1-2, with D perhaps matching TRBD1 (6 bases). The CDR3 has 15 residues. Trimming pared 2 bases from V and 6 bases from J, leaving 16 bases between. Germline V gene lookup returns CDR1 MNHEY and CDR2 SVGAGI. Written as DNA, the CDR3 is TGTGCCAGCAGTTACGGTGGGACAATTGCGAATGGCTACACCTTC. It specifies CASSYGGTIANGYTF.

This clone was seen once. This sequence joins TRBV15 and TRBJ1-1; 7 positions match TRBD1. The CDR3 totals 17 residues. The V gene's germline CDR1 is LNHNV and CDR2 YYDKDF (reference sequence). V was clipped by 0 bases and J by 3 bases; unmatched bases: 10. The CDR3 protein is CATSRDTTLTGHTEAFF. The CDR3 nucleotides are TGTGCCACCAGCAGAGATACCACATTGACAGGGCACACTGAAGCTTTCTTT.

This clone was observed once. The V and J genes are TRBV9 and TRBJ1-2; 11 bases line up with TRBD1. Germline trimming cut 0 bases from V and 4 bases from J; bases unmatched to any gene: 2. This CDR3 contains 15 residues. CDR1 SGDLS and CDR2 YYNGEE come from the germline V gene. The CDR3 DNA reads TGTGCCAGCAGCGTAGGTGGGACAGGGGGCTATGGCTACACCTTC. Translated: CASSVGGTGGYGYTF.

The V and J genes are TRBV11-2 and TRBJ1-2; 7 nucleotides match TRBD1. CDR1 and CDR2 (germline): SGHAT, FQNNGV. This CDR3 is 15 amino acids long. Losses at the gene ends were 5 bases for V and 0 bases for J; bases not matched to a gene: 6. In nucleotides, the CDR3 is TGTGCCAGCAGCCAGGACAGGACCGCTAACTATGGCTACACCTTC. Translated, it gives CASSQDRTANYGYTF.

The chain employs TRBV5-4 and TRBJ1-2; 8 bases match TRBD1. The CDR3 spans 15 residues. Germline CDR1 reads SGHNT; CDR2 reads YYREEE (reference sequence). With 1 base clipped from V and 5 bases from J, the junction kept 7 bases outside the gene matches. Here the CDR3 DNA reads TGTGCCAGCAGCTTGAGCGGGACAGGCGCTTATGGCTACACCTTC. It specifies CASSLSGTGAYGYTF. The complete variable domain, with remaining parts taken from reference TRBV5-4 and TRBJ1-2, reads ETGVTQSPTHLIKTRGQQVTLRCSSQSGHNTVSWYQQALGQGPQFIFQYYREEENGRGNFPPRFSGLQFPNYSSELNVNALELDDSALYLCASSLSGTGAYGYTFGSGTRLTVV.